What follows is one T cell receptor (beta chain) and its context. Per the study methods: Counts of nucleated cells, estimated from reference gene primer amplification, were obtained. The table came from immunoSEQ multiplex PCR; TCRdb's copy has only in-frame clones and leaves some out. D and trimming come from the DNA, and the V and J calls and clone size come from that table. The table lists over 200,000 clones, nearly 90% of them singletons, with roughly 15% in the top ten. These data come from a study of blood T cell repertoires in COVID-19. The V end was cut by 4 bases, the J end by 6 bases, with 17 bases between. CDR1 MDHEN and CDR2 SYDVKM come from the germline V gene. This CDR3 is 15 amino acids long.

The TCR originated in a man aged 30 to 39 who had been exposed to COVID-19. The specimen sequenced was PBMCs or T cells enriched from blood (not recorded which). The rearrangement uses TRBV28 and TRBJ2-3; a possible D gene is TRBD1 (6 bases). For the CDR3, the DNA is TGTGCCAGCAGTTCACCTCCGACAGGATCGGATACGCAGTATTTT. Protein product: CASSSPPTGSDTQYF.